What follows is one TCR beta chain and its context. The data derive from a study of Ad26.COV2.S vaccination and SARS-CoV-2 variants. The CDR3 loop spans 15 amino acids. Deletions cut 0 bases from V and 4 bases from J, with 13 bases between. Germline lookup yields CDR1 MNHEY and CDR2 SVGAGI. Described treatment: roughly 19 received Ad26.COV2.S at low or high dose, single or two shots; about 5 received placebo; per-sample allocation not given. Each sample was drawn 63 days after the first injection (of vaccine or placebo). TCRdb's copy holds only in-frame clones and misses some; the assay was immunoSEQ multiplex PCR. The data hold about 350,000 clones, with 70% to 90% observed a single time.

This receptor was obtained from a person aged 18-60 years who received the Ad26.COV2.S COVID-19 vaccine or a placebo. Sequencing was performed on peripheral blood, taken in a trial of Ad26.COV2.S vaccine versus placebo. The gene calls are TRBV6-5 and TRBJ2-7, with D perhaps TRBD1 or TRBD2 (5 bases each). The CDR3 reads CASSYSGTFGYEQYF. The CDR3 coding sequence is TGTGCCAGCAGTTACTCGGGGACCTTCGGGTACGAGCAGTACTTC.